These T cell receptor beta chains were read from a single sample in a study of cytomegalovirus exposure and HLA in healthy donors. Repertoires were generated with immunoSEQ multiplex PCR, while TCRdb's copy carries only in-frame clones and drops some. The table has fewer than 350,000 clones, 70% to 90% seen once. Sequencing was done on a sample of PBMCs. All receptors derive from a young woman in good health and CMV-seronegative. The CDR3 runs from the conserved cysteine through the conserved F or W. Fields, in order: J gene, D gene, clone size, V gene, CDR3 protein, CDR3 DNA. The D gene is left open where the match is weak. Expanded clones get a size class; other rows say once, few or many, or leave the size out.

>TRBJ1-1|NA|NA|TRBV7-2
CASSLAGSGTEAFF
TGTGCCAGCAGCTTAGCGGGTTCGGGCACTGAAGCTTTCTTT
>TRBJ2-2|TRBD1|NA|TRBV2
CAIPDGTGGTGELFF
TGTGCCATCCCTGACGGGACAGGGGGCACCGGGGAGCTGTTTTTT
>TRBJ2-7|TRBD2|NA|TRBV28
CASSLRAGLYYEQYF
TGTGCCAGCAGTTTAAGAGCGGGACTATACTACGAGCAGTACTTC
>TRBJ2-7|TRBD1|NA|TRBV27
CASRVRDSSYEQYF
TGTGCCAGCAGAGTGAGGGACAGCTCCTACGAGCAGTACTTC
>TRBJ2-1|TRBD1|NA|TRBV10-1
CASSETGHYNEQFF
TGCGCCAGCAGCGAGACAGGGCACTACAATGAGCAGTTCTTC
>TRBJ2-3|NA|NA|TRBV5-4
CASSSGPTDTQYF
TGTGCCAGCAGCAGCGGCCCCACAGATACGCAGTATTTT
>TRBJ2-1|NA|NA|TRBV2
CASTPGRNEQFF
TGTGCCAGCACTCCAGGGCGGAATGAGCAGTTCTTC
>TRBJ2-7|NA|NA|TRBV4-1
CASSQESLGRGSSYEQYF
TGCGCCAGCAGCCAAGAAAGTTTAGGTCGGGGGAGCTCCTACGAGCAGTACTTC
>TRBJ2-3|NA|NA|TRBV2
CASSELSVADTQYF
TGTGCCAGCAGTGAACTTTCGGTTGCAGATACGCAGTATTTT
>TRBJ1-3|TRBD1|NA|TRBV10-3
CASGTGLSGNTIYF
TGTGCCTCCGGGACAGGACTCTCTGGAAACACCATATATTTT
>TRBJ1-6|TRBD1|NA|TRBV27
CASRWTGKSPLHF
TGTGCCAGCAGGTGGACAGGGAAATCCCCCCTCCACTTT
>TRBJ1-1|NA|NA|TRBV9
CASSAGGAENTEAFF
TGTGCCAGCAGCGCGGGGGGGGCAGAGAACACTGAAGCTTTCTTT
>TRBJ2-2|TRBD2|NA|TRBV27
CASSNSGVTTGELFF
TGTGCCAGCAGCAATAGCGGGGTGACCACCGGGGAGCTGTTTTTT
>TRBJ2-7|NA|few|TRBV7-9
CASSPRTAAYEQYF
TGTGCCAGCAGCCCCCGGACAGCCGCCTACGAGCAGTACTTC
>TRBJ2-7|NA|NA|TRBV15
CATSRVGSSYEQYF
TGTGCCACCAGCAGAGTCGGGTCCTCCTACGAGCAGTACTTC
>TRBJ2-7|TRBD1|NA|TRBV2
CASNVDRAEQYF
TGTGCCAGCAATGTTGACAGGGCCGAGCAGTACTTC